The 18 T cell receptor beta chains given below trace back to one sample, sequenced in a study of graft-versus-host responses after intestinal transplantation. Produced via immunoSEQ multiplex PCR; TCRdb's table is partial and in-frame only. The table has over 3,500 clones, around two fifths seen once. Plated together were around 200,000 CFSE-labeled responder cells and around 200,000 irradiated, violet-dye-labeled stimulator cells. The material sequenced was alloreactive CD8+ T cells from a mixed lymphocyte reaction culture, taken before transplantation. The subset: CFSE-low proliferating T cells sorted from roughly six-day pre-transplant mixed lymphocyte reaction (GvH or HvG direction). The receptors were sampled from a human patient who was an organ donor for intestinal transplantation.

CDR3 protein: CASSTGLAFNEQFF. The CDR3 region has the DNA TGTGCCAGTAGTACGGGACTAGCCTTCAATGAGCAGTTCTTC. V gene TRBV19 combines with J gene TRBJ2-1, with 9 bases identical to TRBD2. With V trimmed by 4 bases and J by 6 bases, 4 bases remained unmatched. The germline gives CDR1 LNHDA, CDR2 SQIVND (reference sequence). The CDR3 covers 14 residues.

CDR3: CASSTNGLDLVGSTEAFF. CDR3 sequence (DNA): TGTGCCAGCTCGACCAACGGGTTAGATCTGGTCGGCTCCACTGAAGCTTTCTTT. The rearrangement joins TRBV18 to TRBJ1-1; D unclear. The CDR3 runs 18 residues. Germline V gene lookup returns CDR1 KGHSH and CDR2 LQKENI. V shed 6 bases and J shed 4 bases, with 27 bases lying between them.

The V and J genes are TRBV5-1 and TRBJ2-4; unclear D gene. Per germline, CDR1 SGHRS and CDR2 YFSETQ. Trimming removed 3 bases at V and 4 bases at J, with 2 bases between. This CDR3 is built from 11 residues. Here the CDR3 reads CASSSKNIQYF. DNA for the CDR3: TGCGCCAGCAGCTCGAAAAACATTCAGTACTTC.

The chain joins TRBV21-1 to TRBJ2-3; TRBD2 reflects the table's D call only, with no check against the DNA. TRBV21-1 is shown as a pseudogene. This CDR3 region has 15 residues. The chain's CDR3 is CASTSGSGRADTQYF. CDR3 DNA: TGTGCCAGCACGTCGGGGAGCGGGAGGGCAGATACGCAGTATTTT.

This clone was seen a few times. The rearrangement joins TRBV10-2 to TRBJ1-4; TRBD1 matches at 7 bases. With V trimmed by 6 bases and J by 7 bases, 8 bases remained unmatched. CDR3 length: 14 amino acids. Per germline, CDR1 WSHSY and CDR2 SAAADI. CDR3 region: CASSIRGLGEKLFF. The CDR3 DNA follows: TGCGCCAGCAGCATCAGGGGGTTGGGTGAAAAACTGTTTTTT.

CDR3 sequence: CASSQGQGTLLAKNIQYF. In nucleotides, the CDR3 is TGTGCCAGCAGCCAGGGACAGGGGACCCTCTTAGCCAAAAACATTCAGTACTTC. The gene calls are TRBV5-6 and TRBJ2-4, with 10 bases that match TRBD1. The junction had 10 bases not matched to a gene; V was cut back by 4 bases and J by 0 bases. Per the germline V gene, CDR1 is SGHDT and CDR2 is YYEEEE. This CDR3 has 18 residues.

In its sample, this clone was seen a few times. The chain is built from TRBV27 and TRBJ2-5; D may be TRBD2 (7 bases). Germline assignment: CDR1 MNHEY and CDR2 SMNVEV (reference sequence). The V gene lost 2 bases and the J gene lost 5 bases, with 12 bases spanning the gap. This CDR3 has 14 residues. The CDR3 sequence: CASSLGGRGETQYF. The CDR3 DNA reads TGTGCCAGCAGTTTAGGGGGGAGGGGGGAGACCCAGTACTTC.

This clone has a handful of counts. This rearrangement joins TRBV11-2 to TRBJ2-2, with 7 bases aligning to TRBD2. The CDR3 contains 19 residues. The germline V gene has CDR1 SGHAT and CDR2 FQNNGV. Germline trimming cut 4 bases from V and 3 bases from J; bases unmatched to any gene: 17. CDR3 coding DNA: TGTGCCAGCAGCTCGGGGGGACCGGGCCTCAAGGCGGACACCGGGGAGCTGTTTTTT. It codes for CASSSGGPGLKADTGELFF.

V is TRBV6-5 and J is TRBJ2-7, with TRBD2 identical over 7 bases. The CDR3 has 14 residues. From germline, CDR1 is MNHEY and CDR2 SVGAGI. With 2 bases clipped from V and 4 bases from J, the junction kept 5 bases outside the gene matches. The DNA of the CDR3 is TGTGCCAGCAGTTACGATCCAGCGGGATACGAGCAGTACTTC. The encoded protein is CASSYDPAGYEQYF.

The sample holds a few counts of this clone. The chain joins TRBV19 to TRBJ2-1; 12 bases align to TRBD2. From germline, CDR1 is LNHDA and CDR2 SQIVND (reference sequence). Unmatched junction bases numbered 5, after V lost 5 bases and J lost 0 bases. There are 17 residues in the CDR3. The CDR3 sequence: CASSPTSGRHSYNEQFF. For the CDR3, the DNA is TGTGCCAGTAGTCCTACTAGCGGGAGGCACTCCTACAATGAGCAGTTCTTC.

The V gene is TRBV7-8, the J gene TRBJ1-1, with a possible D match to TRBD1 (5 bases). The CDR3 totals 13 residues. CDR1 and CDR2 from the germline V gene are SGHVS and FQNEAQ. The germline V and J ends were trimmed by 5 bases and 7 bases, with 14 bases remaining between them. The CDR3 reads CASSPGRGGEAFF. DNA of the CDR3: TGTGCCAGCAGCCCGGGGCGGGGGGGTGAAGCTTTCTTT.

This clone showed up just a few times. The same CDR3 also results from other DNA sequences found in this sample. The chain employs TRBV19 and TRBJ1-1, with D possibly TRBD1 on 5 matching bases. Germline V gene lookup returns CDR1 LNHDA and CDR2 SQIVND (reference sequence). The CDR3 is made up of 13 amino acids. V lost 3 bases to trimming and J lost 3 bases, with 8 bases between them. CDR3 nucleotide sequence: TGTGCCAGTAGTATTTCGGGGGACACTGAAGCTTTCTTT. This gives the protein CASSISGDTEAFF.

There are a few counts of this clone. The genes are TRBV23-1 and TRBJ2-7; weak D call: TRBD1 (6 bases). TRBV23-1 is placed among ORFs of uncertain function. The CDR3 is 14 amino acids. Trimming removed 4 bases at V and 5 bases at J, with 15 bases between. The CDR3 loop reads CASSPPGQINEQYF. As DNA, the CDR3 is TGCGCCAGCAGTCCCCCCGGACAGATCAACGAGCAGTACTTC.

In its sample, this clone is large. J is TRBJ2-7 and V is TRBV6-5; 9 nucleotides agree with TRBD2. Germline V gives CDR1 MNHEY, CDR2 SVGAGI. The V and J ends lost 4 bases and 4 bases, in that order; junction bases with no gene match: 8. The CDR3 is 15 residues long. The CDR3 reads CASSSLAGARYEQYF. The CDR3, as DNA: TGTGCCAGCAGTTCATTAGCGGGAGCTCGGTACGAGCAGTACTTC.

The gene calls are TRBV11-2 and TRBJ2-2; 8 positions match TRBD2. The V gene end was trimmed by 2 bases and the J gene end by 6 bases; junction bases not matched to a gene: 11. The germline gives CDR1 SGHAT, CDR2 FQNNGV. The CDR3 consists of 17 residues. CDR3 nucleotides: TGTGCCAGCAGCTTACCCCGTTTAGCGGGGTTCGCCGGGGAGCTGTTTTTT. It encodes CASSLPRLAGFAGELFF.

The V and J genes are TRBV4-2 and TRBJ2-7, with unresolved D. Trimming took off 5 bases at V and 0 bases at J, with 17 bases between the two ends. This CDR3 region has 16 residues. Germline CDR1 is LGHNA and CDR2 is YNFKEQ. The CDR3 DNA is TGTGCCAGCAGCTTGGAAGGCGGCTTCAGCTCCTACGAGCAGTACTTC. It translates to CASSLEGGFSSYEQYF.

This clone appeared a single time. V is TRBV7-3 and J is TRBJ1-5; 9 nucleotides agree with TRBD1. With 4 bases clipped from V and 0 bases from J, the junction kept 22 bases outside the gene matches. The CDR3 runs 22 residues. In germline, CDR1 is SGHTA, CDR2 FQGTGA. CDR3 amino acids: CASSSYHKGGDRAPYSNQPQHF. The CDR3, as DNA: TGTGCCAGCAGCTCCTACCACAAGGGGGGGGACAGGGCCCCTTATAGCAATCAGCCCCAGCATTTT.

This clone qualifies as medium-sized. This chain links TRBV19 with TRBJ1-5, with TRBD1 matching 7 bases. Germline V CDR1 and CDR2: LNHDA, SQIVND (reference sequence). There are 13 residues in the CDR3. Trimming at V came to 5 bases and at J to 11 bases, leaving 9 bases not matched to a gene. CDR3 DNA: TGTGCCAGTAGTGCCGGACAACAGGGGTCCCAGCATTTT. This codes for CASSAGQQGSQHF.